This T cell receptor (beta chain) comes out of a study of blood T cell repertoires in COVID-19. Study summary: Samples came from the United States, Italy and Spain, spanning acute and convalescent COVID-19.

TCRdb's copy holds only in-frame clones and misses some; the assay was immunoSEQ multiplex PCR. The sample has 150,000 to 160,000 clones, about 80% seen once. Germline V gene data show CDR1 as PRHDT and CDR2 as FYEKMQ (reference sequence). V was cut by 3 bases and J by 9 bases, with 15 bases left in between. CDR3 length: 14 residues. This rearrangement joins TRBV13 to TRBJ2-1, with D maybe TRBD1 (6 bases). The receptor was derived from a man aged 55 to 69 with acute or convalescent COVID-19. Sequencing was carried out using peripheral blood. The CDR3 sequence: CASSLLGAVGEQFF. DNA of the CDR3: TGTGCCAGCAGCTTGTTGGGGGCCGTCGGTGAGCAGTTCTTC.